This T cell receptor beta chain is from a study of T cell responses to AZD1222 COVID-19 vaccine. The study, taken as a whole, reports: Unmutated variant regions are reportedly targeted by nearly half of spike-specific TCRs. Repertoire sampling occurred only after the peak T cell response. At baseline, just a handful of AZD1222 recipients tested seropositive. Compared with day 0, the breadth and depth of the Spike-specific TCR repertoire rose significantly after two doses of AZD1222.

Measured with immunoSEQ multiplex PCR; TCRdb has only the in-frame clones, and not every one. The sample consists of some 130,000 clones, 80% to 95% of them appearing once. The ends were cut back, 0 bases at V and 0 bases at J, with 7 bases in the middle. CDR3 length: 14 amino acids. Germline assignment: CDR1 SGHNT and CDR2 YYREEE (reference sequence). Points on this clone: As yet, its antigen is unknown.

Sequenced here: peripheral blood, sampled on day 0 of AZD1222 vaccination. The chain links TRBV5-4 to TRBJ2-7; the D is unclear. This TCR came from an adult in good health. CDR3 nucleotide sequence: TGTGCCAGCAGCTTGGACCTCATCTCCTACGAGCAGTACTTC. Amino acids: CASSLDLISYEQYF. The entire variable domain, with the rest obtained from reference TRBV5-4 and TRBJ2-7, is as follows: ETGVTQSPTHLIKTRGQQVTLRCSSQSGHNTVSWYQQALGQGPQFIFQYYREEENGRGNFPPRFSGLQFPNYSSELNVNALELDDSALYLCASSLDLISYEQYFGPGTRLTVT.